This TCR beta chain appears in the sequencing data of a study of shared clonotypes between healthy human individuals (dated by TCRdb to the early 2020s). Describing the broader study: Three men and two women, aged 18 to 49 years, made up the cohort. Per donor, three plates each were used for CD4 naive and CD4 memory, two for CD8 naive, and one for CD8 memory. To estimate repertoire size and how much clonotypes are shared between individuals, the study performed deep sequencing of blood TCR repertoires from 4 to 6 healthy adults. To increase sequencing depth and limit assay-specific biases, TCR repertoire library preparation and sequencing were carried out by different laboratories using diverse techniques. Per donor, leukapheresis produced somewhere between about 0.94 and 10 billion PBMCs.

According to the germline V gene, CDR1 reads WSHSY and CDR2 reads SAAADI. Including cysteine and phenylalanine, the CDR3 has 12 amino acids. The read is trimmed to its CDR3 DNA, 36 bases read in frame from base 1. Using the deep immunoSEQ assay, TCR CDR3 regions were amplified from genomic DNA by multiplex PCR. Extracted genomic DNA from each cell subset was spread evenly across all wells of several immunoSEQ 96-well plates, with each plate serving as a replicate. Each replicate PCR for sorted subsets received about 220 ng genomic DNA, equal to 30,000 or so T cell genomes. Purified libraries were measured with a Qubit 3.0 fluorometer, size-checked on a Bioanalyzer 2100, and measured again with the KAPA Library Quantification kit. A separate single-read 150-cycle Illumina NextSeq 550 flow cell was used to sequence each immunoSEQ 96-well plate. The source study handled its data this way. Because the immunoSEQ output included only junctional sequences and no quality scores, the filtering could not be the same as the filtering used for full-length reads. Sequences were annotated with PyIR, a Python wrapper for IgBLAST v1.9, using IMGT germline references to assign V/J genes and CDR3. Any read was removed if the V/J assignment was weak (E-value above 1e-6), the CDR3 was missing, or the read contained stop codons, out-of-frame junctions, or ambiguous translated residues. V3J clonotypes were defined as sequences sharing an identical inferred V gene, J gene, and CDR3 amino acid sequence. The percentage overlap between two repertoires was calculated by dividing the number of shared unique clonotypes by the size of the smaller repertoire. Repertoire richness was assessed with RTK rarefaction, the Chao1 estimator, and Recon v2.1 estimates of unobserved clonotypes. OLGA was used to compute generation probabilities for all TCRbeta clonotypes that the gDNA method yielded from a few donors. What TCRdb holds here is the immuneACCESS table cut down to in-frame rearrangements. Part of the clones is not present; checked against another copy, under half of the missing clones reflect an unresolved V gene, and the others are unexplained. D and trimming were read from the DNA, whereas the V and J calls and clone size are those reported in that table. Here the sample has a few million clones; about 92% occur a single time. Of the sample, 0.39% falls within the top ten clones.

This clone was recorded only once. It lacks a known antigen. Per-base quality was not reported, and no clone a single base away is much larger than it. What the work shows at the level of the full study, not this receptor alone: Based on pairwise subsampling, the degree of clonotype sharing among donors was expected to be affected by sequencing depth. Larger estimated clonotype richness was generally found for naive subsets than for memory subsets. About 5% of naive CD4, 3.5% of naive CD8, 2.3% of memory CD4, and about 0.4% of memory CD8 clonotypes were shared across several donors. Because the study included a small number of donors, the genetic and exposure-history diversity represented was limited. Sampling was limited to blood, and TCR repertoires in tissue likely differ from TCR repertoires in blood. Clonotypes shared by all four sorted-subset donors showed higher generation probabilities than non-shared clonotypes. Incomplete sequencing was indicated by rarefaction of sorted-subset datasets, despite the large sequencing depth.

The donors were healthy, HIV-negative adults who had no recently reported acute infections or vaccinations. Every donor was a Caucasian adult residing in Nashville, Tennessee, USA. Magnetic negative selection was used to enrich CD4+ T cells, after which naive cells were positively selected on CD45RA and the negative fraction became the memory subset. Blood was obtained by leukapheresis, after which PBMCs were separated by Ficoll-Histopaque density gradient centrifugation and cryopreserved in liquid nitrogen vapor phase. Analytical flow cytometry was used to check the purity and quantity of each magnetically sorted T cell population. Genomic DNA was isolated from each sorted fraction and quantified by UV absorbance on a Nanodrop 2000c.

The origin of this receptor is a man between 18 and 29 years old in good health. Some clones in this sample may be carry-over from other donors' samples. The sample consisted of naive CD4+ T cells from PBMCs. This specimen's cell subset or site label, per the study, means: CD45RA+ positively selected. The chain uses TRBV10-2 and TRBJ1-5, with no confidently assigned D gene. The sequence in DNA is TGCGCTGACCCGGACCCGAATCAGCCCCAGCATTTT. Translated, it gives CADPDPNQPQHF.